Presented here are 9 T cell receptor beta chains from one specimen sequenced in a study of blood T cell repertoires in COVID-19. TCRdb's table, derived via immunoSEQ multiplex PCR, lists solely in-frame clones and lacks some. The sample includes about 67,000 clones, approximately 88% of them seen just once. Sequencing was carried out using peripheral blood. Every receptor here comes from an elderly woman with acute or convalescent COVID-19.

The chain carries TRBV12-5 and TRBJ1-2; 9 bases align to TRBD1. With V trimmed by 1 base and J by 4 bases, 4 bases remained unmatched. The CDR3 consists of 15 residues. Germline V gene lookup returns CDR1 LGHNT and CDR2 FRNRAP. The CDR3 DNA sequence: TGTGCTAGTGGTTTGGCACAGGGGGCCGTCTATGGCTACACCTTC. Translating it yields CASGLAQGAVYGYTF. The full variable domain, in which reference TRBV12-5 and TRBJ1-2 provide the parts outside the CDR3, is DARVTQTPRHKVTEMGQEVTMRCQPILGHNTVFWYRQTMMQGLELLAYFRNRAPLDDSGMPKDRFSAEMPDATLATLKIQPSEPRDSAVYFCASGLAQGAVYGYTFGSGTRLTVV.

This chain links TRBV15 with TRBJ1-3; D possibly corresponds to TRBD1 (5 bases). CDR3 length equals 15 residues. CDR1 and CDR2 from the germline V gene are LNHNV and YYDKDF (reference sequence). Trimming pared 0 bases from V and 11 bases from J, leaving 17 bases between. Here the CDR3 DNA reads TGTGCCACCAGCAGAGATGGGGGAGGCACCAATGCCATATATTTT. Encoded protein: CATSRDGGGTNAIYF.

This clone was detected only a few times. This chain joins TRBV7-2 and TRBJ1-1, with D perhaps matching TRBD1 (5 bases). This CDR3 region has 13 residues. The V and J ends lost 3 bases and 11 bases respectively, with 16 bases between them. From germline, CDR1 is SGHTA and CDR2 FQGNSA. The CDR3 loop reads CASSFDSPAIAFF. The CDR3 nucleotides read TGTGCCAGCAGCTTTGACAGCCCGGCGATCGCTTTCTTT.

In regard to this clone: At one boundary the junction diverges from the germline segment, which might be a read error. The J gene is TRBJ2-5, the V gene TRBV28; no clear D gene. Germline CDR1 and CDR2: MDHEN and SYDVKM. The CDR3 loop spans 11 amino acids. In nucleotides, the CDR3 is TGTGCCAGCAGTTCCCTCGGGTCACATGACTTC. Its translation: CASSSLGSHDF.

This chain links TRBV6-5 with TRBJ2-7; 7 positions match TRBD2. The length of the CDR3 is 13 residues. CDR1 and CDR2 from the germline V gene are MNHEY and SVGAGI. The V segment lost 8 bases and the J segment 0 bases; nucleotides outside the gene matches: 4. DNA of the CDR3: TGTGCCAGCCAGCGGGACCGCTCCTACGAGCAGTACTTC. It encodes CASQRDRSYEQYF.

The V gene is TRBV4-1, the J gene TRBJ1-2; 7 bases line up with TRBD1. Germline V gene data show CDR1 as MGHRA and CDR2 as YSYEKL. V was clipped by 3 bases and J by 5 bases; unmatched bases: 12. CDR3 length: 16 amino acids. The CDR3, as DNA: TGCGCCAGCAGCCAGGGCGGACAGGAGGACCTATATGGCTACACCTTC. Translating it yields CASSQGGQEDLYGYTF.

The CDR3 reads CALRDSYDEQYF. The CDR3 DNA sequence: TGTGCCTTGCGAGACAGTTACGACGAGCAGTACTTC. The chain is built from TRBV30 and TRBJ2-7; the D gene is possibly TRBD1 (5 bases). The germline V gene has CDR1 GTSNPN and CDR2 SVGIG (reference sequence). V gave up 7 bases and J gave up 5 bases, with 15 bases separating them. The CDR3 sequence is 12 residues long.

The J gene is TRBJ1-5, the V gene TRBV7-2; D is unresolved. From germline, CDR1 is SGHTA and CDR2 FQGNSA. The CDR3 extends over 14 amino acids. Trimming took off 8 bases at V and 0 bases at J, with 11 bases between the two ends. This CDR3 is CASAPGNSNQPQHF. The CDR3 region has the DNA TGTGCCAGCGCCCCGGGGAATAGCAATCAGCCCCAGCATTTT.

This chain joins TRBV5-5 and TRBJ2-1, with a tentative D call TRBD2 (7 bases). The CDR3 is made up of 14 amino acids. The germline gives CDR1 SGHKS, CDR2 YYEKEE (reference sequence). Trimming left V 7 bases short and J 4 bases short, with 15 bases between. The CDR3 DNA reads TGTGCCAGCGAGGGGGGGCTGGTATACAATGAGCAGTTCTTC. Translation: CASEGGLVYNEQFF.